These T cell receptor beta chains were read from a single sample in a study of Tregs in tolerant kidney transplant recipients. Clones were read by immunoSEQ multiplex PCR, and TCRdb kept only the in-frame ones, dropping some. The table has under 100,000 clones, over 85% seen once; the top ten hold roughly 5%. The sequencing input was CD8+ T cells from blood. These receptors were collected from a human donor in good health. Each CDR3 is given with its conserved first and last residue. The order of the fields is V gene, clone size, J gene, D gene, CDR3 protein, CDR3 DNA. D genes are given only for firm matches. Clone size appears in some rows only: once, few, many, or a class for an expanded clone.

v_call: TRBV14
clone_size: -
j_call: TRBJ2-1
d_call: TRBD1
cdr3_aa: CASSRRTGQTDNEQFF
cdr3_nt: TGTGCCAGCAGCCGACGGACGGGACAGACCGACAATGAGCAGTTCTTC

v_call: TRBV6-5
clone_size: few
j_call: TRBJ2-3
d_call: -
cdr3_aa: CASSSGRSHTDTQYF
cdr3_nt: TGTGCCAGCAGTTCGGGACGGTCTCACACAGATACGCAGTATTTT

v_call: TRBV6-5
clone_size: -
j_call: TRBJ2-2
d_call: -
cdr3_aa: CASSPFWAGELFF
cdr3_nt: TGTGCCAGCAGCCCCTTTTGGGCCGGGGAGCTGTTTTTT

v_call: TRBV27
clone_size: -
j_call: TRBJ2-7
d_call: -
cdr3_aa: CASSPSMERDSYEQYF
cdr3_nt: TGTGCCAGCAGTCCTTCGATGGAACGGGACTCCTACGAGCAGTACTTC

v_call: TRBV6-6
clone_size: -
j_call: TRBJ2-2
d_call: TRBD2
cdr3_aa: CASSLTGGGAGELFF
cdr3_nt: TGTGCCAGCAGTTTAACGGGAGGGGGTGCCGGGGAGCTGTTTTTT

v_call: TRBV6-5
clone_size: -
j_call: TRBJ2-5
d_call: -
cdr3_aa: CASSSSAELETQYF
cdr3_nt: TGTGCCAGCAGTTCCTCAGCGGAGCTAGAGACCCAGTACTTC

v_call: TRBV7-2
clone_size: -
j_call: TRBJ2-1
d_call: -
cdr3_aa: CASSLEPGYNEQFF
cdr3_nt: TGTGCCAGCAGCTTAGAGCCGGGCTACAATGAGCAGTTCTTC

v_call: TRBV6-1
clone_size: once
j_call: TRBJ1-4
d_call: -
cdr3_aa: CASRGSGSREKLFF
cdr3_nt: TGTGCCAGCAGGGGGTCAGGGTCAAGGGAAAAACTGTTTTTT

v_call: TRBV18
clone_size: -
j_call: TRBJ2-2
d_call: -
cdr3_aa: CASSPPLEELFF
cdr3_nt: TGTGCCAGCTCACCACCGCTGGAGGAGCTGTTTTTT

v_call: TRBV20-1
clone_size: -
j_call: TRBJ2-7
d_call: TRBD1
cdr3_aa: CSAWTGAQQYF
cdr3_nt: TGCAGTGCTTGGACAGGGGCCCAACAGTACTTC

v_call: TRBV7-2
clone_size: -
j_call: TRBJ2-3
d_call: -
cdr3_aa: CASSDSATRRGSSTDTQYF
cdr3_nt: TGTGCCAGCAGCGACTCCGCGACCCGCCGTGGGTCGAGCACAGATACGCAGTATTTT

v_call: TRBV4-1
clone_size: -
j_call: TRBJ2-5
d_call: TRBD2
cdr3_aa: CASSQASGGPQYF
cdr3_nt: TGCGCCAGCAGCCAAGCGTCGGGGGGGCCCCAGTACTTC

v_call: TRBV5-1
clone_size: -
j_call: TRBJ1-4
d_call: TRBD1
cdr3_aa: CASSPRQGAYEKLFF
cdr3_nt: TGCGCCAGCAGCCCAAGACAGGGGGCGTATGAAAAACTGTTTTTT

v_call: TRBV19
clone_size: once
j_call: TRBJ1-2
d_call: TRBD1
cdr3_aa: CASNKLGDRVYGYTF
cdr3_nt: TGTGCCAGTAACAAATTGGGGGACAGGGTCTATGGCTACACCTTC

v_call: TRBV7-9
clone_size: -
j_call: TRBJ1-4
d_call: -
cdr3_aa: CASSETGNTNEKLFF
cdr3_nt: TGTGCCAGCAGCGAAACGGGGAACACTAATGAAAAACTGTTTTTT

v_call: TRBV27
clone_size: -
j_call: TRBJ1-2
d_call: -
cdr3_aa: CASSSRITRESDHGYTF
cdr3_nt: TGTGCCAGCAGTTCCAGAATAACCAGGGAGAGTGATCATGGCTACACCTTC

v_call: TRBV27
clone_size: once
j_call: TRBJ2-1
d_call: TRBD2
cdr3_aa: CASSPSSGSYNEQFF
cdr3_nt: TGTGCCAGCAGTCCGTCTAGCGGATCGTACAATGAGCAGTTCTTC

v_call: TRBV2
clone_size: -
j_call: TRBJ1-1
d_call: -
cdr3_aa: CASSEAGTRPEAFF
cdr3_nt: TGTGCCAGCAGTGAAGCAGGGACCCGGCCTGAAGCTTTCTTT

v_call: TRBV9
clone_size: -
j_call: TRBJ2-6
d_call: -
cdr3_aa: CATKGGNVLTF
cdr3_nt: TGTGCCACCAAGGGGGGGAACGTCCTGACTTTC

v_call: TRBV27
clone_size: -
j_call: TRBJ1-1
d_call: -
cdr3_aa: CATKTGGWTEAFF
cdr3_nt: TGTGCCACCAAAACCGGGGGCTGGACTGAAGCTTTCTTT

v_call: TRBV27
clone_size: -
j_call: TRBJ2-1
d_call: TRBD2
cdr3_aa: CASTRGAGAYNEQFF
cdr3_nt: TGTGCCAGCACCCGTGGAGCGGGAGCCTACAATGAGCAGTTCTTC

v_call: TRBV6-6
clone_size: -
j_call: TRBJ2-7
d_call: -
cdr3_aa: CASTPGGQAYEQYF
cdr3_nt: TGTGCCAGCACCCCGGGGGGACAAGCCTACGAGCAGTACTTC

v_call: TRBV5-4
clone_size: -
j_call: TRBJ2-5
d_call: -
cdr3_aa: CASSQESAEGRETQYF
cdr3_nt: TGTGCCAGCAGCCAAGAATCCGCCGAGGGAAGGGAGACCCAGTACTTC

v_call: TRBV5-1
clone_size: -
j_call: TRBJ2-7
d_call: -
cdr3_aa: CASSLGTTNYEQYF
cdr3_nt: TGCGCCAGCAGCTTGGGAACTACAAACTACGAGCAGTACTTC

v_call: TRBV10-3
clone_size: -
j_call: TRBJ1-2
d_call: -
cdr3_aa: CAIQGRNYGYTF
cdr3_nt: TGTGCCATACAGGGTAGGAACTATGGCTACACCTTC

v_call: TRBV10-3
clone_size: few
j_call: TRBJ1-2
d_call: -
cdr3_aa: CAISESLGVRYGYTF
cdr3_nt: TGTGCCATCAGTGAGTCCCTAGGGGTTCGGTATGGCTACACCTTC

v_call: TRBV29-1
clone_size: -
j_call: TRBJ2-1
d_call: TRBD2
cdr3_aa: CSVVATFPAGASFEQFF
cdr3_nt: TGCAGCGTCGTTGCTACATTCCCAGCGGGGGCCAGCTTCGAGCAGTTCTTC

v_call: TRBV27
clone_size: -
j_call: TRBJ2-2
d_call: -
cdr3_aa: CASQTDNTGELFF
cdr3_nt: TGTGCCAGCCAGACGGACAACACCGGGGAGCTGTTTTTT

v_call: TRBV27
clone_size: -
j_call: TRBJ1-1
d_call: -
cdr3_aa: CASSYIYQDYNTEAFF
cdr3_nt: TGTGCCAGCAGTTATATTTACCAGGACTACAACACTGAAGCTTTCTTT

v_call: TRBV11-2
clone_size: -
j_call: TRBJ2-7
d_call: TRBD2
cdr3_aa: CASSLVRKGRGYYEQYF
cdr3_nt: TGTGCCAGCAGCTTAGTTCGTAAGGGGCGGGGGTACTACGAGCAGTACTTC

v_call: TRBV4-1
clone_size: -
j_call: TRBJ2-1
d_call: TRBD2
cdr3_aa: CASSHRLAGYNEQFF
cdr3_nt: TGCGCCAGCAGCCACCGACTAGCGGGCTACAATGAGCAGTTCTTC

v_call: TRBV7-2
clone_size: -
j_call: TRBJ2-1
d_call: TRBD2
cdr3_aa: CASSWTSGTYNEQFF
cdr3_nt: TGTGCCAGCAGCTGGACTAGCGGGACCTACAATGAGCAGTTCTTC

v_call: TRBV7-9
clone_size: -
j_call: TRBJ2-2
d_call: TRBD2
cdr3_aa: CASSGTSGAAGELFF
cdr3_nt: TGTGCCAGCAGCGGGACTAGCGGTGCTGCCGGGGAGCTGTTTTTT

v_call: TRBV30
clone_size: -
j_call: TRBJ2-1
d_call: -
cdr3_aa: CAWSVGRGNEQFF
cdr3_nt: TGTGCCTGGAGTGTTGGACGTGGCAATGAGCAGTTCTTC

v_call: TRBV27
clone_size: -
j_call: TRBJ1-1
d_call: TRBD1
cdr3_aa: CASSLLPGGFEAFF
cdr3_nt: TGTGCCAGCAGTTTATTGCCAGGGGGCTTTGAAGCTTTCTTT

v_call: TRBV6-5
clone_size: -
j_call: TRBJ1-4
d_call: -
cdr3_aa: CASSEGVSEKLFF
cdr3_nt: TGTGCCAGCAGTGAGGGAGTCTCGGAAAAACTGTTTTTT

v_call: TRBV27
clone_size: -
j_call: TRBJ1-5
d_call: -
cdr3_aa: CASSLVGVSGNQPQHF
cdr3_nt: TGTGCCAGCAGTTTAGTAGGGGTGAGCGGCAATCAGCCCCAGCATTTT

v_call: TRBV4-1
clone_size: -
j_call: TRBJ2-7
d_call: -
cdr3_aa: CASSQARQGTYEQYF
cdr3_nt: TGCGCCAGCAGCCAAGCCCGCCAGGGGACCTACGAGCAGTACTTC

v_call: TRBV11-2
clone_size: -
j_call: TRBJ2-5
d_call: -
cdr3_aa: CASSFGGRETQYF
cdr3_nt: TGTGCCAGCAGCTTTGGGGGGCGGGAGACCCAGTACTTC

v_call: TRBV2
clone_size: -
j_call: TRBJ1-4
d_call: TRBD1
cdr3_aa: CASSETGDKLFF
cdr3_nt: TGTGCCAGCAGTGAAACAGGGGATAAACTGTTTTTT

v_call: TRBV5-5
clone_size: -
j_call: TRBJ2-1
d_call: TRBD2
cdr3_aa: CASSLWTMRREGNEQFF
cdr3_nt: TGTGCCAGCAGCCTCTGGACAATGCGGCGGGAGGGGAATGAGCAGTTCTTC

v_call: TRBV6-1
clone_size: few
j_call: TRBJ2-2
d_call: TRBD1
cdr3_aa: CASRTGGDTGELFF
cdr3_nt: TGTGCCAGCAGAACAGGGGGCGACACCGGGGAGCTGTTTTTT

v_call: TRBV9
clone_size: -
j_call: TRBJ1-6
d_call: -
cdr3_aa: CASSVGVMSPLHF
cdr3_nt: TGTGCCAGCAGCGTAGGGGTGATGTCACCCCTCCACTTT

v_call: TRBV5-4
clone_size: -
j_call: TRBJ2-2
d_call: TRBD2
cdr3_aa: CASSLELWREGLTGELFF
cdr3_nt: TGTGCCAGCAGCTTGGAATTGTGGCGGGAGGGTCTGACCGGGGAGCTGTTTTTT

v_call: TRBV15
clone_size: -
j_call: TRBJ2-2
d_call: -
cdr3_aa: CATTGLDGELFF
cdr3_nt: TGTGCCACCACAGGGTTGGACGGGGAGCTGTTTTTT

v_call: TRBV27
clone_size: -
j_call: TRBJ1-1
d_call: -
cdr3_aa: CASRNRALNTEAFF
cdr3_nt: TGTGCCAGCAGAAACAGGGCCCTGAACACTGAAGCTTTCTTT

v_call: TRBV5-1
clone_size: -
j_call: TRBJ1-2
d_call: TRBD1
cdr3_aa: CASNLEGQGSDGYTF
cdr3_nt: TGCGCCAGCAACTTGGAGGGACAGGGAAGTGATGGCTACACCTTC

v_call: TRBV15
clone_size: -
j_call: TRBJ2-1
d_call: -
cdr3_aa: CATSILRDTHNEQFF
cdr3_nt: TGTGCCACCAGCATCCTCCGGGACACCCACAATGAGCAGTTCTTC

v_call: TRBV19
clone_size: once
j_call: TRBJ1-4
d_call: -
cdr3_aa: CASSKGRGVHQEKLFF
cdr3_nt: TGTGCCAGTAGTAAGGGAAGGGGAGTTCATCAGGAAAAACTGTTTTTT

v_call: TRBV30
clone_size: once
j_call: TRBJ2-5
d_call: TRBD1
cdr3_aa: CAWETYRGRKTQYF
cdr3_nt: TGTGCCTGGGAAACTTACAGGGGACGAAAGACCCAGTACTTC

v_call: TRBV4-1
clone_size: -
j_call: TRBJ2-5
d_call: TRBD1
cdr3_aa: CASSQGGRGGRETQYF
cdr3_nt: TGCGCCAGCAGCCAAGGAGGGAGAGGGGGCCGGGAGACCCAGTACTTC

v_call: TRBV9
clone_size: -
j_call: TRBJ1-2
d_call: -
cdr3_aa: CASGDGYTF
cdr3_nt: TGTGCCAGCGGGGATGGCTACACCTTC

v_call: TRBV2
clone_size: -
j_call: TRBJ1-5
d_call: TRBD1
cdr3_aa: CASTTGKSQPQHF
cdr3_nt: TGTGCCTCCACGACAGGGAAGAGTCAGCCCCAGCATTTT

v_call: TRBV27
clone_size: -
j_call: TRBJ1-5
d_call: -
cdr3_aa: CASSTGLNQPQHF
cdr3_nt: TGTGCCAGCAGCACAGGTCTCAATCAGCCCCAGCATTTT

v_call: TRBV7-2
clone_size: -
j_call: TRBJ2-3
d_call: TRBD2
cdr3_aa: CASSLWAGGLTDTQYF
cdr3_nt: TGTGCCAGCAGCTTATGGGCGGGAGGGCTGACAGATACGCAGTATTTT

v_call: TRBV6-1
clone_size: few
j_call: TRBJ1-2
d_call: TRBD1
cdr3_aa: CASPTADRDMSGYTF
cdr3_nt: TGTGCCAGCCCTACGGCCGACAGGGATATGAGTGGCTACACCTTC

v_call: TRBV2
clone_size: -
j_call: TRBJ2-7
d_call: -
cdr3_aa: CASNRGGLGGYEQYF
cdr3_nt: TGTGCCAGCAATCGAGGAGGACTCGGCGGGTACGAGCAGTACTTC

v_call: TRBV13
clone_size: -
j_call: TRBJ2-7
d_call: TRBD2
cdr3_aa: CASSLGTSGRYEQYF
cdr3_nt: TGTGCCAGCAGCTTAGGGACTAGCGGGAGGTACGAGCAGTACTTC

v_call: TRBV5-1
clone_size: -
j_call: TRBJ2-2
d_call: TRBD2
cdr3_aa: CASSSFRGFLAGGNTGELFF
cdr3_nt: TGCGCCAGCAGCTCCTTCCGTGGGTTCCTAGCGGGAGGGAACACCGGGGAGCTGTTTTTT